A selection of T cell receptor beta chains follows, all from one sample in a study of post-analysis software for immune sequencing data. TCRdb ran MiXCR on the PCR reads and lists one entry per CDR3 protein. The sample lists 750,000 to 950,000 distinct CDR3 sequences, 46% occurring once. The specimen sequenced was blood. These receptor sequences come from a girl between 5 and 17 years old with multiple sclerosis. Both conserved end residues are part of each CDR3. The D gene is left open where the match is weak. Some rows mark clone size as missing; the rest say once, few, many or name a class of expanded clone.

V: TRBV5-1; D: TRBD2; size: many; J: TRBJ2-5; DNA: TGCGCCAGCAGCTTCCCCCCTAAGGGAAGCGGGAGTGGAGAGACCCAGTACTTC; CDR3: CASSFPPKGSGSGETQYF
V: TRBV11-2; D: TRBD1; size: few; J: TRBJ1-2; DNA: TGTGCCAGCAGCCAGGACCGGGACAGGGGTGGCTACACCTTC; CDR3: CASSQDRDRGGYTF
V: TRBV4-3; D: NA; size: NA; J: TRBJ2-1; DNA: TGCGCCAGCAGCCAAGAGGGGGGCTACAATGAGCAGTTCTTC; CDR3: CASSQEGGYNEQFF
V: TRBV7-9; D: NA; size: NA; J: TRBJ2-3; DNA: TGTGCCAGCAGCACCTACCGGGGCAGCCTATATACGCAGTATTTT; CDR3: CASSTYRGSLYTQYF
V: TRBV4-3; D: NA; size: few; J: TRBJ1-2; DNA: TGCGCCAGCAGCCAAGCAGGGGGCTACACCTTC; CDR3: CASSQAGGYTF
V: TRBV7-2; D: NA; size: NA; J: TRBJ2-7; DNA: TGTGCCAGCAGCTTATCATCCGGGAACCCCTACGAGCAGTACTTC; CDR3: CASSLSSGNPYEQYF
V: TRBV7-2; D: NA; size: NA; J: TRBJ2-7; DNA: TGTGCCAGCAGCTTAGGTGTAGGCACCGAGCAGTACTTC; CDR3: CASSLGVGTEQYF
V: TRBV7-9; D: NA; size: NA; J: TRBJ2-1; DNA: TGTGCCAGCACCGACTACACTGAGCAGTTCTTC; CDR3: CASTDYTEQFF
V: TRBV28; D: TRBD2; size: few; J: TRBJ2-7; DNA: TGTGCCAGCAGCCCAAGCGGGATTAGCTCCTACGAGCAGTACTTC; CDR3: CASSPSGISSYEQYF
V: TRBV3-1; D: NA; size: NA; J: TRBJ1-4; DNA: TGTGCCAGCAGCCTCTCCGGGACCCGGGGGGAAAAACGGTTTTTT; CDR3: CASSLSGTRGEKRFF
V: TRBV13; D: TRBD2; size: NA; J: TRBJ2-7; DNA: TGTGCCAGCAGCTCGGGGGGGGGAGGTCAAAGGGACGAGCAGTACTTC; CDR3: CASSSGGGGQRDEQYF
V: TRBV29-1; D: NA; size: NA; J: TRBJ2-4; DNA: TGCAGCGTTGAGGGAAGGGCCAAAAACATTCAGTACTTC; CDR3: CSVEGRAKNIQYF
V: TRBV24-1; D: TRBD2; size: NA; J: TRBJ2-7; DNA: TGTGCCACCAGTGATATAAAGCGGGAGAAGTCCTACGAGCAGTACTTC; CDR3: CATSDIKREKSYEQYF
V: TRBV5-6; D: NA; size: many; J: TRBJ1-5; DNA: TGTGCCAGCAGCTTGACTGGGTCGGGCAATCAGCCCCAGCATTTT; CDR3: CASSLTGSGNQPQHF
V: TRBV6-2/TRBV6-3; D: NA; size: NA; J: TRBJ2-4; DNA: TGTGCCAGCATGTCGGGTTTCGGACTAGCCAAAAACATTCAGTACTTC; CDR3: CASMSGFGLAKNIQYF
V: TRBV5-1; D: TRBD1; size: NA; J: TRBJ1-1; DNA: TGCGCCAGCAGCCTGCCGGGACAGCCCGTAGAAGCTTTCTTT; CDR3: CASSLPGQPVEAFF